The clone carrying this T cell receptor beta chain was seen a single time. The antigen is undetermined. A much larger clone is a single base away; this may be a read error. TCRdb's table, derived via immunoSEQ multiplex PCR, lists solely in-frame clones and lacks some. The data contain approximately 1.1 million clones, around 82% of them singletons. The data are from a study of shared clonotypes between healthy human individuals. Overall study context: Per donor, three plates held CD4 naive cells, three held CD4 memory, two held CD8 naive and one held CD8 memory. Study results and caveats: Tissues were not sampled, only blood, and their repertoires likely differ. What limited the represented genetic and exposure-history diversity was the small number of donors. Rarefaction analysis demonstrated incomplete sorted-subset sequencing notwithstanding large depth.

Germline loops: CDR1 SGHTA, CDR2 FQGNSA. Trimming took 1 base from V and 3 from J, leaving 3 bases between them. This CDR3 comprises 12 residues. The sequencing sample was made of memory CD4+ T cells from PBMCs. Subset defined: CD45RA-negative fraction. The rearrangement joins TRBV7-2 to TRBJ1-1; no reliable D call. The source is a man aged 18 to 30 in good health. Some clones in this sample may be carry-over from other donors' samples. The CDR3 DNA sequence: TGTGCCAGCAGCTTAGTTGACACTGAAGCTTTCTTT. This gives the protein CASSLVDTEAFF. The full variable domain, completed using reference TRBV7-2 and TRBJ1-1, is GAGVSQSPSNKVTEKGKDVELRCDPISGHTALYWYRQSLGQGLEFLIYFQGNSAPDKSGLPSDRFSAERTGGSVSTLTIQRTQQEDSAVYLCASSLVDTEAFFGQGTRLTVV.